This TCR beta chain originates from a study of blood T cell repertoires in COVID-19. Study overall: Samples came from the United States, Italy and Spain, spanning acute and convalescent COVID-19. PBMCs, B-cell-depleted T cells, or T cells provided the cDNA or gDNA that made up the material.

The CDR3 consists of 11 residues. Trimming cost V 3 bases and J 5 bases, with 5 bases left between them. Germline CDR1 MNHEY, CDR2 SMNVEV (reference sequence). As handled by the study authors: Estimation of nucleated cell counts was performed using reference gene primer amplification. This table comes from immunoSEQ multiplex PCR, and its TCRdb copy is limited to in-frame clones, with some not included. V and J calls and clone size come straight from that table; D and trimming were deduced from the DNA. The sample consists of about 120,000 clones, about four fifths of them appearing once. This TCR was sampled from a man in his 60s with acute or convalescent COVID-19. Sequenced input: peripheral blood. J is TRBJ2-7 and V is TRBV27; D gene ambiguous. The CDR3 region is CASSFQDEQYF. The CDR3 DNA reads TGTGCCAGCAGTTTTCAGGACGAGCAGTACTTC.